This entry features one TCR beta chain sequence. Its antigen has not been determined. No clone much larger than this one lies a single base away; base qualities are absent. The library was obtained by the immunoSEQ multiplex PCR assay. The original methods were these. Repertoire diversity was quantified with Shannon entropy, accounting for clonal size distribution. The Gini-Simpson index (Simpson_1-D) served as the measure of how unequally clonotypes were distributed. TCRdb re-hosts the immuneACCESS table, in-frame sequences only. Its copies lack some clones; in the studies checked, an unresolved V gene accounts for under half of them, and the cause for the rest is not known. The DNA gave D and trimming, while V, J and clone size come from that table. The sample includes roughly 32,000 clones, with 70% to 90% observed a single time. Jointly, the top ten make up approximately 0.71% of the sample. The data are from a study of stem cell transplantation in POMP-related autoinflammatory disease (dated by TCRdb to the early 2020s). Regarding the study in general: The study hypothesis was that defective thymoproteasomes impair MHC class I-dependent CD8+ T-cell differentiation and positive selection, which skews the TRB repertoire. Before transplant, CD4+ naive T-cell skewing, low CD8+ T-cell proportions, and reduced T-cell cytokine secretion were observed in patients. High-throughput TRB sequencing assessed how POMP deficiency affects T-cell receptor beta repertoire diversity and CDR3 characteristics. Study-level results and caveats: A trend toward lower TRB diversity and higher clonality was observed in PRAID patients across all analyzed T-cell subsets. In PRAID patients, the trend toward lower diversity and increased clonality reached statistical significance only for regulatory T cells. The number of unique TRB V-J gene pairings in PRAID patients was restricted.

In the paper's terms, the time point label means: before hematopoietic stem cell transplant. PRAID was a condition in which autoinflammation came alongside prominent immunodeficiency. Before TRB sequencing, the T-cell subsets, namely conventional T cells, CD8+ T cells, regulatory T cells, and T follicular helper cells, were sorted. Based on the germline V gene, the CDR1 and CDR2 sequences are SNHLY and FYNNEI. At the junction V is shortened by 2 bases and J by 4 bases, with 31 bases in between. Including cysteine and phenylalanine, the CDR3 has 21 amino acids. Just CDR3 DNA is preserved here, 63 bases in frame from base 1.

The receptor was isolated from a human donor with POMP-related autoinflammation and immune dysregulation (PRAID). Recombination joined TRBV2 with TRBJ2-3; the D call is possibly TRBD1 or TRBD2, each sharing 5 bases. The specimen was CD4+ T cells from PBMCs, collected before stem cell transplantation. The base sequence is TGTGCCAGCAGTGAAAGAGCGGCGGGCCCCGGGAACGTGGGGCCGGCAGATACGCAGTATTTT. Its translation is CASSERAAGPGNVGPADTQYF.